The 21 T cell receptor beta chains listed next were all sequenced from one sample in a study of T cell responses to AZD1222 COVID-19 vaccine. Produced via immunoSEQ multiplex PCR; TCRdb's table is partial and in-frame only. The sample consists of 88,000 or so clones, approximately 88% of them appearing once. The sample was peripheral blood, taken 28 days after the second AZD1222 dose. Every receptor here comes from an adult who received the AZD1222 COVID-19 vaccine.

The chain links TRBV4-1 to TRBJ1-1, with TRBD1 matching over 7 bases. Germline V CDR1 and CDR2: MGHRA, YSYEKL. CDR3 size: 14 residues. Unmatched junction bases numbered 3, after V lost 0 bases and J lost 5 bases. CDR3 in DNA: TGCGCCAGCAGCCAAGATGGCAGGGGGACTGAAGCTTTCTTT. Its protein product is CASSQDGRGTEAFF.

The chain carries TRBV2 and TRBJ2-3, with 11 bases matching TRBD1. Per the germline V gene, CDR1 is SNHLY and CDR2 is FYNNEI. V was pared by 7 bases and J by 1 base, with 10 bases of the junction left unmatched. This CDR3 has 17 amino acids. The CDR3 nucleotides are TGTGCCAGCATAGGACAGGGGGCTTGGCGGGGCACAGATACGCAGTATTTT. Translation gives CASIGQGAWRGTDTQYF.

As DNA, the CDR3 is TGTGCCAGCAGGGGAGATGGCACCTACAATGAGCAGTTCTTC. Its translation: CASRGDGTYNEQFF. The rearrangement links TRBV25-1 to TRBJ2-1; possible D gene TRBD2, 5 bases. The V end was cut by 6 bases, the J end by 2 bases, with 11 bases between. CDR1 is MGHDK and CDR2 is SYGVNS in the germline V gene. The CDR3 runs to 14 residues.

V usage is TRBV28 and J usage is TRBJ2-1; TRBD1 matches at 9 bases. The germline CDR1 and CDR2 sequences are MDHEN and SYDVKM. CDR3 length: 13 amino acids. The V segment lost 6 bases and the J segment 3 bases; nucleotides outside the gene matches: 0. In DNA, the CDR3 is TGTGCCAGCAGGACAGGGGGCTACAATGAGCAGTTCTTC. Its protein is CASRTGGYNEQFF.

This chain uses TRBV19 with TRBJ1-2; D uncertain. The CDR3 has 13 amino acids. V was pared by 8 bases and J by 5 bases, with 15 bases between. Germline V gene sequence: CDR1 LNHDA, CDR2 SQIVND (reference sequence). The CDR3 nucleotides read TGTGCCAGTGCGGTGTACTCGTCGTATGGCTACACCTTC. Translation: CASAVYSSYGYTF.

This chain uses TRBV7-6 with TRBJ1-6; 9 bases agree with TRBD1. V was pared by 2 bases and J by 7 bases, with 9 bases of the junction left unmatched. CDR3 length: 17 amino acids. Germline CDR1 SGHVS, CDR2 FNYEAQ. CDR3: CASSLYPTGTGNSPLHF. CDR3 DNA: TGTGCCAGCAGCTTATACCCGACCGGGACAGGGAATTCACCCCTCCACTTT.

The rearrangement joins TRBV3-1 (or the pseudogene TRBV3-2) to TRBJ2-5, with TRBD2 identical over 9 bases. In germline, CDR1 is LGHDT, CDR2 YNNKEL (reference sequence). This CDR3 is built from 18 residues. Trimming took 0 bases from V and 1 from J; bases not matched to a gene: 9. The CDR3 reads CASSQDRLAGTSQETQYF. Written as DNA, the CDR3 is TGTGCCAGCAGCCAAGATCGGCTAGCGGGGACAAGCCAAGAGACCCAGTACTTC.

The CDR3 protein is CASSPAGVGTDTQYF. CDR3 DNA sequence: TGCGCCAGCAGCCCGGCGGGTGTGGGCACAGATACGCAGTATTTT. The chain is built from TRBV5-1 and TRBJ2-3, with D maybe TRBD2 (5 bases). Germline-derived CDR1 and CDR2 are SGHRS and YFSETQ. The V end lost 4 bases, the J end lost 1 base, and 13 bases lay between the germline ends. The CDR3 runs 15 residues.

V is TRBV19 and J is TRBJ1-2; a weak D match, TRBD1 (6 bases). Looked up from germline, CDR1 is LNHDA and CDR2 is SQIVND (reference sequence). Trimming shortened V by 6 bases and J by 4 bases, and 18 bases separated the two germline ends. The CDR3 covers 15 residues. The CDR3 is CASRRNTGRSYGYTF. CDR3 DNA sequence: TGTGCCAGTAGAAGAAACACAGGGCGGTCCTATGGCTACACCTTC.

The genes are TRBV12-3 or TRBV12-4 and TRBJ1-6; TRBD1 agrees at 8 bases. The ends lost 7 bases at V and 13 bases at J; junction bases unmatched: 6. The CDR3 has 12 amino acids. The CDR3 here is CASTRTGTPLHF. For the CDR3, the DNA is TGTGCCAGCACCCGGACAGGGACGCCCCTCCACTTT.

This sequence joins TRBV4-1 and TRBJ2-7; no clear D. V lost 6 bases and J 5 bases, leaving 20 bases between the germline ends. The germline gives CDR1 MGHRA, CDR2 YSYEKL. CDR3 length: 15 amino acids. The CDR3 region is CASRRTFQTGDEQYF. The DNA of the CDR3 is TGCGCCAGCAGACGAACGTTCCAGACTGGGGACGAGCAGTACTTC.

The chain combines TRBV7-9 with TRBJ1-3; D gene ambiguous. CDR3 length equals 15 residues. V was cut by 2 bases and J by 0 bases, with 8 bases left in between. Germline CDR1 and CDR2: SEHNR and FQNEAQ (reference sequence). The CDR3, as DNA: TGTGCCAGCAGCTTATACGCAAGCTCTGGAAACACCATATATTTT. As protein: CASSLYASSGNTIYF.

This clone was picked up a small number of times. This chain's CDR3 is CASSQFGGGYTF. The CDR3 nucleotides read TGTGCCAGCAGCCAATTCGGGGGAGGGTACACCTTC. This chain uses TRBV4-2 with TRBJ1-2; D may be TRBD1 (5 bases). Trimming took 2 bases from V and 11 from J, leaving 12 bases between them. CDR1 is LGHNA and CDR2 is YNFKEQ in the germline V gene. CDR3 length: 12 amino acids.

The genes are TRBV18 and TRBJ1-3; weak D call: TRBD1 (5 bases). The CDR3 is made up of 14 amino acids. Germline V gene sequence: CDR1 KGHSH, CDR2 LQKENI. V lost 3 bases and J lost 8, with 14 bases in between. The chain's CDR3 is CASSPTSLGDTIYF. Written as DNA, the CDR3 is TGTGCCAGCTCACCCACCTCTTTAGGGGACACCATATATTTT.

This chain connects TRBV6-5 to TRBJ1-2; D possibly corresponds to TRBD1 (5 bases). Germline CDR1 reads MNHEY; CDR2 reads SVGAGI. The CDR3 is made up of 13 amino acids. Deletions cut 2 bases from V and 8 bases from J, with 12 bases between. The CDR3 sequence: CASSYIGGDGYTF. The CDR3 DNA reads TGTGCCAGCAGTTACATAGGAGGGGACGGCTACACCTTC.

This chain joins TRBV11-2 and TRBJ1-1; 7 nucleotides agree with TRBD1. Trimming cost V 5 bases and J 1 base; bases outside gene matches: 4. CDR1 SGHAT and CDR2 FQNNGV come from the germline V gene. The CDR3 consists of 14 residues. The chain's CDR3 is CASSHRDRNTEAFF. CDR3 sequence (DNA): TGTGCCAGCAGCCACCGGGACAGGAACACTGAAGCTTTCTTT.

CDR3 loop: CASSLGTNYGYTF. CDR3 DNA: TGTGCCAGCAGTTTGGGCACTAACTATGGCTACACCTTC. The V call is TRBV12-3 or TRBV12-4, the J call TRBJ1-2; unclear D gene. The length of the CDR3 is 13 residues. Trimming stripped 3 bases from V and 0 bases from J, with 5 bases between.

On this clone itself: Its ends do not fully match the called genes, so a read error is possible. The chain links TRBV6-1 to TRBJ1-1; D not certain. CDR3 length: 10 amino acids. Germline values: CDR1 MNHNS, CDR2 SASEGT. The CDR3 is CASSERTVSF. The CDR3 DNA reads TGTGCCAGCAGTGAGAGGACGGTGAGCTTT.

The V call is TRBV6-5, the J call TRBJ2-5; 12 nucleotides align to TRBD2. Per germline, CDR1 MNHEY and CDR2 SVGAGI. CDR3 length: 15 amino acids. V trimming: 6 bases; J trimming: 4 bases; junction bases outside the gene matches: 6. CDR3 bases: TGTGCCAGCAGCTTTGGACTAGCGGGGAGAGAGACCCAGTACTTC. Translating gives CASSFGLAGRETQYF.

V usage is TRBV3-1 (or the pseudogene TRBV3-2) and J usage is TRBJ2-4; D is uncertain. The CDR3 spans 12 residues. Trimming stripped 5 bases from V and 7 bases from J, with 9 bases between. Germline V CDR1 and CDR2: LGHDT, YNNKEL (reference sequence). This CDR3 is CASSGVMNIQYF. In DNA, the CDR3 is TGTGCCAGCAGCGGAGTCATGAACATTCAGTACTTC.

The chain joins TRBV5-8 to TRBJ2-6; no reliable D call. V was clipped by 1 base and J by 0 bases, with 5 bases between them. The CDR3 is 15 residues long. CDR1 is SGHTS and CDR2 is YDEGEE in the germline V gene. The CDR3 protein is CASSLWDSGANVLTF. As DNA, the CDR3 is TGTGCCAGCAGCTTGTGGGACTCTGGGGCCAACGTCCTGACTTTC.